Sequencing of this TCR beta chain was carried out in a study of blood T cell repertoires in COVID-19. The wider study: Acute-phase and convalescent COVID-19 samples originated in the United States, Italy and Spain.

Sequencing used immunoSEQ multiplex PCR; TCRdb keeps in-frame clones, though not all of them. This sample yields around 300,000 clones, of which around 89% are seen a single time; over 2% belongs to the top ten. CDR3 length: 14 residues. Germline V CDR1 and CDR2: GTSNPN, SVGIG (reference sequence). The trim removed 7 bases at V and 2 bases at J, leaving 5 bases unmatched. This receptor was obtained from a woman aged 18-35 years who had recovered from COVID-19. V is TRBV30 and J is TRBJ1-5; 10 nucleotides match TRBD1. The sample comprised PBMCs or T cells enriched from blood (not recorded which). The chain's CDR3 is CASRTGGGNQPQHF. CDR3 sequence (DNA): TGTGCCTCCCGGACAGGGGGAGGCAATCAGCCCCAGCATTTT. The variable domain in full, completed from reference TRBV30 and TRBJ1-5, reads SQTIHQWPATLVQPVGSPLSLECTVEGTSNPNLYWYRQAAGRGLQLLFYSVGIGQISSEVPQNLSASRPQDRQFILSSKKLLLSDSGFYLCASRTGGGNQPQHFGDGTRLSIL.